Listed below are T cell receptor beta chains from one sample, sequenced in a study of T cells expressing NK-cell markers. Following a re-call of the 5' RACE reads, TCRdb has one entry per CDR3 protein and lacks DNA. The record lists 150,000 or so distinct CDR3 sequences, of which the ten most abundant hold under 20%. The sequenced sample was blood T cells: a sorted CD56 or NKG2C T cell subset, CD4+ or CD8+ T cells, or bulk PBMC T cells (not recorded which). Receptors were obtained from a woman between 18 and 69 years old in good health. Both conserved end residues are part of each CDR3.

V: TRBV3-1; J: TRBJ1-1; CDR3: CASSQDDRGRGAFF
V: TRBV10-3; J: TRBJ1-1; CDR3: CAISASRDTEAFF
V: TRBV20-1; J: TRBJ2-7; CDR3: CSASRPSSSWGPNEQYF
V: TRBV5-1; J: TRBJ1-2; CDR3: CASSEDGRPPYGYTF
V: TRBV4-1; J: TRBJ2-1; CDR3: CASSPLWTSGGNEQFF
V: TRBV12-3/TRBV12-4; J: TRBJ1-2; CDR3: CASSQSNYGYTF
V: TRBV5-1; J: TRBJ1-1; CDR3: CASAEGARTEAFF
V: TRBV12-3/TRBV12-4; J: TRBJ2-4; CDR3: CASSLAGTGKNIQYF
V: TRBV19; J: TRBJ2-7; CDR3: CASTRTISSYEQYF
V: TRBV15; J: TRBJ2-1; CDR3: CATSRDLLAGVEQFF
V: TRBV5-1; J: TRBJ2-1; CDR3: CASSLDSYEQFF
V: TRBV7-3; J: TRBJ2-3; CDR3: CASSPPLAGGRDTQYF
V: TRBV6-5; J: TRBJ1-2; CDR3: CASSYRDSGGYTF
V: TRBV27; J: TRBJ2-7; CDR3: CASGPAASYEQYF
V: TRBV2; J: TRBJ1-1; CDR3: CASSGGGEAFF
V: TRBV20-1; J: TRBJ2-3; CDR3: CSARGSSGGSTDTQYF